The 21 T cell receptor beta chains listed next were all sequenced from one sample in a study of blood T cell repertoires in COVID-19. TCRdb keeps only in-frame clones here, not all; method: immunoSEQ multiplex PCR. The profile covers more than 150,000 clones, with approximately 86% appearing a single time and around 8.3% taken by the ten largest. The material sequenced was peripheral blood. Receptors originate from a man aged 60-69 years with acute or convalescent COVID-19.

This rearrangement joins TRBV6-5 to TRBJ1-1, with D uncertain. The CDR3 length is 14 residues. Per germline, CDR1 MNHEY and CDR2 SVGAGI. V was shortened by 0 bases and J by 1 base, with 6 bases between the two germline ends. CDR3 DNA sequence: TGTGCCAGCAGTTACTCGAGAGGGAACACTGAAGCTTTCTTT. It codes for CASSYSRGNTEAFF.

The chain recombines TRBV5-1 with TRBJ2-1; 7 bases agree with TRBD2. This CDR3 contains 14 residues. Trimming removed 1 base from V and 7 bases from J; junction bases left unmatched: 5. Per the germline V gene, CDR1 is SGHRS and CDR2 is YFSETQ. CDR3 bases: TGCGCCAGCAGCTTGCAGCGGGATTATAATGAGCAGTTCTTC. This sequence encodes CASSLQRDYNEQFF.

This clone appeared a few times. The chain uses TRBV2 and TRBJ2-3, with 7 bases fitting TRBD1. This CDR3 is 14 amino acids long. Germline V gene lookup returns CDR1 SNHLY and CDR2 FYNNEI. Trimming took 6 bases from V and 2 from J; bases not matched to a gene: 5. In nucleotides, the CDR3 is TGTGCCAGCAGAAGGGACAGAAACACAGATACGCAGTATTTT. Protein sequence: CASRRDRNTDTQYF.

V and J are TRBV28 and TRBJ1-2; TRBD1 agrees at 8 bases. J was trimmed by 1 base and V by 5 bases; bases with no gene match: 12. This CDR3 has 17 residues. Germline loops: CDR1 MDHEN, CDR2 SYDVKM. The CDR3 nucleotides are TGTGCCAGCAGTGCCGACCAGGGACAGGTCTTTAACTATGGCTACACCTTC. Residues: CASSADQGQVFNYGYTF.

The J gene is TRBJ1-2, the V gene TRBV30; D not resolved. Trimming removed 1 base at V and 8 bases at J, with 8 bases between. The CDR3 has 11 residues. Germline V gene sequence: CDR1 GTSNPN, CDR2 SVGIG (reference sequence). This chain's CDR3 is CAWSGSAGYTF. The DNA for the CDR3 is TGTGCCTGGAGTGGGTCCGCGGGCTACACCTTC.

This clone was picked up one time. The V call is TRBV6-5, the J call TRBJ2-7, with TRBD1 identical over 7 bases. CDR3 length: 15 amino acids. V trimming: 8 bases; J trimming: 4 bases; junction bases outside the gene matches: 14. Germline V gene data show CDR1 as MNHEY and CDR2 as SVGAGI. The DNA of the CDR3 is TGTGCCAGCTCCCAGAGAGGACAGGCGGCTTACGAGCAGTACTTC. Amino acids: CASSQRGQAAYEQYF.

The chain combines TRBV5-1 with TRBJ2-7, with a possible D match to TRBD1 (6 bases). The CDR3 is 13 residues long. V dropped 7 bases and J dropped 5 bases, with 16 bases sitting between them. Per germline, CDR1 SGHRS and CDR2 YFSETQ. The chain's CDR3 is CASQKQGANEQYF. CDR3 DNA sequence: TGCGCCAGCCAGAAACAGGGCGCAAACGAGCAGTACTTC. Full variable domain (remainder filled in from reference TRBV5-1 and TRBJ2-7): KAGVTQTPRYLIKTRGQQVTLSCSPISGHRSVSWYQQTPGQGLQFLFEYFSETQRNKGNFPGRFSGRQFSNSRSEMNVSTLELGDSALYLCASQKQGANEQYFGPGTRLTVT.

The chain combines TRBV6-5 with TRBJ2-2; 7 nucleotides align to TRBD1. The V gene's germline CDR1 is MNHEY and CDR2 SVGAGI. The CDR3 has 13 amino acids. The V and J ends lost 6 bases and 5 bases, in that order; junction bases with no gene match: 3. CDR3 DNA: TGTGCCAGCAGGAAACAGGGGACCGGGGAGCTGTTTTTT. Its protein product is CASRKQGTGELFF.

The CDR3 nucleotides read TGTGCCAGTAAAAAGACGGCGGGATCATACAATGAGCAGTTCTTC. The encoded protein is CASKKTAGSYNEQFF. The J gene is TRBJ2-1, the V gene TRBV19; D might be TRBD2 (6 bases). The V end was cut by 7 bases, the J end by 4 bases, with 17 bases between. CDR1 and CDR2 from the germline V gene are LNHDA and SQIVND (reference sequence). CDR3 length: 15 amino acids.

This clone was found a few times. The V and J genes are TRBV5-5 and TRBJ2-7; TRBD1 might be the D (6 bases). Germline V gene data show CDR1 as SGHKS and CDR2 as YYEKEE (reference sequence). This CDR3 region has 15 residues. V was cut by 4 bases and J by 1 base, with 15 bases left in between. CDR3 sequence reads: CASSLEGVRSYEQYF. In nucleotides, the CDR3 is TGTGCCAGCAGCCTTGAGGGGGTTAGGTCCTACGAGCAGTACTTC.

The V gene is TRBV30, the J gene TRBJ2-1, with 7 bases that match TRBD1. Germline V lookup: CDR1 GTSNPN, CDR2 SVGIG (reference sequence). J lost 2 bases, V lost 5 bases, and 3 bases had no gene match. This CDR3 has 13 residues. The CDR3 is CAWGQGAYNEQFF. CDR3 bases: TGTGCCTGGGGGCAGGGGGCCTACAATGAGCAGTTCTTC. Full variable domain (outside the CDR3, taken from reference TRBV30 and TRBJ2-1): SQTIHQWPATLVQPVGSPLSLECTVEGTSNPNLYWYRQAAGRGLQLLFYSVGIGQISSEVPQNLSASRPQDRQFILSSKKLLLSDSGFYLCAWGQGAYNEQFFGPGTRLTVL.

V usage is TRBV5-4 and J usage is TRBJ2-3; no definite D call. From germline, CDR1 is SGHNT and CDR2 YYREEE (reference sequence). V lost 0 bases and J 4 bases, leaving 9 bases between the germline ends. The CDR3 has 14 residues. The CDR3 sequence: CASSLGLGPDTQYF. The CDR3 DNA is TGTGCCAGCAGCTTGGGCCTAGGTCCAGATACGCAGTATTTT.

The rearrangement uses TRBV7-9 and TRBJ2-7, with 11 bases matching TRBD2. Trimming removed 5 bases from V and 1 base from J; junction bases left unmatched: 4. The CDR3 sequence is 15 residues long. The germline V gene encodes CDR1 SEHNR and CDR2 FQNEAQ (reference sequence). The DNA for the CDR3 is TGTGCCAGCAGCCCGACTAGCGGGGCTTCCTACGAGCAGTACTTC. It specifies CASSPTSGASYEQYF.

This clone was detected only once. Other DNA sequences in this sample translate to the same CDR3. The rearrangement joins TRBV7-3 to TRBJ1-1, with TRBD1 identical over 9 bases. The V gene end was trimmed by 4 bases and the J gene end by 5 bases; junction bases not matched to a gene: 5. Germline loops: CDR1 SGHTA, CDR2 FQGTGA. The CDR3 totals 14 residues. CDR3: CASSSQGAGTEAFF. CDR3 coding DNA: TGTGCCAGCAGCTCACAGGGGGCTGGTACTGAAGCTTTCTTT.

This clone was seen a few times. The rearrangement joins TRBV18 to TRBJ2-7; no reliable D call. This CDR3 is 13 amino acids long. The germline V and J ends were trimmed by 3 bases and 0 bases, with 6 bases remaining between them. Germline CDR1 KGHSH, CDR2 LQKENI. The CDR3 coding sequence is TGTGCCAGCTCACCGAGTCTCTCCTACGAGCAGTACTTC. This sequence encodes CASSPSLSYEQYF.

The CDR3 DNA follows: TGTGCCAGCAGCTTAGCGGGACAGCTAAATCAGCCCCAGCATTTT. Translating gives CASSLAGQLNQPQHF. The chain links TRBV7-2 to TRBJ1-5, with 7 bases identical to TRBD1. The V gene's germline CDR1 is SGHTA and CDR2 FQGNSA. The trim removed 0 bases at V and 4 bases at J, leaving 3 bases unmatched. CDR3 length: 15 residues.

In DNA, the CDR3 is TGCAGCGTTGAAGGCCGAGTAGCGCAAGAGACCCAGTACTTC. Its protein is CSVEGRVAQETQYF. The chain carries TRBV29-1 and TRBJ2-5; D possibly corresponds to TRBD2 (5 bases). The germline V gene has CDR1 SQVTM and CDR2 ANQGSEA. Trimming took 1 base from V and 2 from J, leaving 11 bases between them. The CDR3 totals 14 residues.

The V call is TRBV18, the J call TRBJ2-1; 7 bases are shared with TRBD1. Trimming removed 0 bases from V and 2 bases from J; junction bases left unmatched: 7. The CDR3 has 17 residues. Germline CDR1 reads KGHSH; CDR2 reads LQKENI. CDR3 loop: CASSPPPGQGAYNEQFF. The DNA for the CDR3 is TGTGCCAGCTCACCACCTCCCGGGCAGGGGGCCTACAATGAGCAGTTCTTC.

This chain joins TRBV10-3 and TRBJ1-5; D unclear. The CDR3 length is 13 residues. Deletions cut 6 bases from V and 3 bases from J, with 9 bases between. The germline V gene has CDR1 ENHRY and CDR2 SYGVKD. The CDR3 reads CAIRAGDNQPQHF. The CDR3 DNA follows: TGTGCCATCAGGGCCGGGGACAATCAGCCCCAGCATTTT.

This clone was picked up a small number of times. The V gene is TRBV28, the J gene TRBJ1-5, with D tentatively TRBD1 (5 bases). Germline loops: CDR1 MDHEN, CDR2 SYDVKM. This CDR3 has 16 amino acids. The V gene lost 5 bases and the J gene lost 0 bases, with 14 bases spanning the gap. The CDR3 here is CASSLRQINSNQPQHF. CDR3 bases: TGTGCCAGCAGTCTCCGACAGATTAATAGCAATCAGCCCCAGCATTTT.

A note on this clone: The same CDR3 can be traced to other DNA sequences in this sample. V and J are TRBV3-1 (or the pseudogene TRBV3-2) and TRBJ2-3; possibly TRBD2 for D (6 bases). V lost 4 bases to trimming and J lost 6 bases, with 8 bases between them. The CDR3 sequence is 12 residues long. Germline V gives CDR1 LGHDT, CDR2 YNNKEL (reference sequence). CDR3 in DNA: TGTGCCAGCAGCCCCCGGGGGGATACGCAGTATTTT. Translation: CASSPRGDTQYF.